This T cell receptor (beta chain) appears in the sequencing data of a study of CD8+CD57+ T cells in acquired aplastic anemia. Study at large: The sorted CD4+ and CD8+ cells yielded an average approximately 3.3 ug of DNA.

The patients chosen for sequencing had shown expansion of CD8+CD57+ cells (detected by flow cytometry). Germline loops: CDR1 SGHTA, CDR2 FQGNSA. This CDR3 comprises 16 residues. V was pared by 5 bases and J by 4 bases, with 21 bases between. Genomic DNA, serving as template, underwent TCR beta VDJ and CDR3 profiling. TCRdb recomputed calls from the reads with MiXCR, one row per CDR3 protein. This sample has about 160,000 distinct CDR3 sequences, with around 50% found just once. The study, taken as a whole, reports: Patients and healthy controls showed no significant CD8+ Simpson's diversity difference.

This clonotype was seen at least ten times. The antigen remains undetermined. The TCR comes from a human donor with aplastic anemia. The sequenced material came from sorted CD4+, CD8+, or CD8+CD57+ T cells (not recorded which) from PBMCs. V is TRBV7-2 and J is TRBJ2-7; D might be TRBD2 (7 bases). The DNA of the CDR3 is TGTGCCAGCAGCCCCAGGGGAGGGACAAGCTCTTACGAGCAGTACTTC. Amino acids: CASSPRGGTSSYEQYF.